Each of the 17 T cell receptor beta chains below was sequenced from the same sample in a study of T cell changes during pregnancy in multiple sclerosis. Generated by immunoSEQ multiplex PCR, the TCRdb table keeps only in-frame clones and is missing some. The table shows over 55,000 clones, with approximately 92% occurring only once. Sequencing used peripheral blood, obtained in the first trimester of pregnancy. The receptor source for this set is a female donor with multiple sclerosis, enrolled in a pregnancy study.

The V gene is TRBV29-1, the J gene TRBJ1-2, with unresolved D. Trimming took off 5 bases at V and 14 bases at J, with 24 bases between the two ends. Per the germline V gene, CDR1 is SQVTM and CDR2 is ANQGSEA. The CDR3 is 13 residues long. CDR3 nucleotides: TGCAGCGTTCTCACGGACTACCTTGGGAGGGAGACCTTC. This encodes CSVLTDYLGRETF.

The chain is built from TRBV23-1 and TRBJ2-2; 9 nucleotides agree with TRBD2. TRBV23-1 belongs to the ORF category, with a function that is uncertain. Trimming took 0 bases from V and 6 from J; bases not matched to a gene: 14. The length of the CDR3 is 19 residues. CDR3: CASSQSLTGKREDPGELFF. CDR3 in DNA: TGCGCCAGCAGTCAATCGTTGACAGGCAAGCGGGAGGACCCCGGGGAGCTGTTTTTT.

The chain recombines TRBV7-9 with TRBJ2-3; 11 nucleotides agree with TRBD2. Germline CDR1 reads SEHNR; CDR2 reads FQNEAQ (reference sequence). The ends lost 3 bases at V and 1 base at J; junction bases unmatched: 3. The CDR3 is made up of 16 amino acids. The CDR3 region has the DNA TGTGCCAGCAGCTTTAGCGGGAGGGCTGGCACAGATACGCAGTATTTT. It translates to CASSFSGRAGTDTQYF. Drawing the rest from reference TRBV7-9 and TRBJ2-3, the complete variable domain is DTGVSQNPRHKITKRGQNVTFRCDPISEHNRLYWYRQTLGQGPEFLTYFQNEAQLEKSRLLSDRFSAERPKGSFSTLEIQRTEQGDSAMYLCASSFSGRAGTDTQYFGPGTRLTVL.

CDR3 DNA sequence: TGTGCCAGTAGTATTGACCGGGCCGGGGAGCTGTTTTTT. It translates to CASSIDRAGELFF. The rearrangement uses TRBV19 and TRBJ2-2; D is ambiguous. Germline values: CDR1 LNHDA, CDR2 SQIVND (reference sequence). V was trimmed by 3 bases and J by 6 bases, leaving 8 bases between them. The CDR3 extends over 13 amino acids.

The V call is TRBV28, the J call TRBJ1-5; 7 nucleotides line up with TRBD1. The V gene end was trimmed by 9 bases and the J gene end by 3 bases; junction bases not matched to a gene: 11. Germline V gene data show CDR1 as MDHEN and CDR2 as SYDVKM. CDR3 length: 15 amino acids. CDR3 loop: CASMGQTNNNQPQHF. The CDR3 region has the DNA TGTGCCAGTATGGGACAGACGAATAACAATCAGCCCCAGCATTTT.

The V gene is TRBV4-3, the J gene TRBJ2-1; 8 bases are shared with TRBD2. CDR3 length equals 16 residues. Germline lookup yields CDR1 LGHNA and CDR2 YSLEER. V was clipped by 1 base and J by 3 bases; unmatched bases: 5. The CDR3 sequence is CASSQVGAGVYNEQFF. The DNA of the CDR3 is TGCGCCAGCAGCCAAGTTGGAGCGGGAGTCTACAATGAGCAGTTCTTC.

A word on this clone: This may come from a read error, since a much larger clone is one base off. The chain uses TRBV5-1 and TRBJ1-1, with D hard to call. V lost 6 bases and J lost 0, with 12 bases in between. Per the germline V gene, CDR1 is SGHRS and CDR2 is YFSETQ. The CDR3 has 14 residues. The CDR3 region has the DNA TGCGCCAGCAATCCAAGCGGGATGAACACTGAAGCTTTCTTT. It is translated as CASNPSGMNTEAFF.

The V and J genes are TRBV6-6 and TRBJ2-5, with 9 bases identical to TRBD1. J was trimmed by 3 bases and V by 6 bases; bases with no gene match: 5. In germline, CDR1 is MNHNY, CDR2 SVGAGI (reference sequence). The CDR3 length is 14 residues. DNA of the CDR3: TGTGCCAGCAGCCCTTGGACAGGGGAAGAGACCCAGTACTTC. Translating gives CASSPWTGEETQYF.

The genes are TRBV28 and TRBJ1-5; 7 nucleotides match TRBD1. Germline CDR1 is MDHEN and CDR2 is SYDVKM. After removal of 6 bases from V and 5 bases from J, the junction contained 10 bases not matched to a gene. There are 15 residues in the CDR3. The CDR3 DNA reads as TGTGCCAGCAGACCCGGGACAGAGGTTTATCAGCCCCAGCATTTT. This encodes CASRPGTEVYQPQHF.

The chain recombines TRBV29-1 with TRBJ1-1, with TRBD1 matching over 9 bases. Trimming removed 6 bases from V and 6 bases from J; junction bases left unmatched: 8. Germline CDR1 SQVTM, CDR2 ANQGSEA. The CDR3 length is 13 residues. DNA for the CDR3: TGCAGCGTCGGGGGACAGGGAGGGTCTGAAGCTTTCTTT. It yields the protein CSVGGQGGSEAFF.

The chain carries TRBV11-2 and TRBJ2-7; 9 nucleotides match TRBD2. V lost 9 bases and J lost 3; bases outside the gene matches: 9. Germline lookup yields CDR1 SGHAT and CDR2 FQNNGV. CDR3 length equals 14 residues. The chain's CDR3 is CASRMVAGDYEQYF. In DNA, the CDR3 is TGTGCCAGTAGGATGGTAGCGGGAGACTACGAGCAGTACTTC.

V is TRBV11-2 and J is TRBJ1-4; D uncertain. V was clipped by 5 bases and J by 8 bases, with 21 bases between them. From germline, CDR1 is SGHAT and CDR2 FQNNGV. The CDR3 is 16 amino acids. DNA for the CDR3: TGTGCCAGCAGCCCCTCTTGGGGAGTGGGCCGCGAAAAACTGTTTTTT. Translation: CASSPSWGVGREKLFF. The full variable domain, rest sourced from reference TRBV11-2 and TRBJ1-4, is EAGVAQSPRYKIIEKRQSVAFWCNPISGHATLYWYQQILGQGPKLLIQFQNNGVVDDSQLPKDRFSAERLKGVDSTLKIQPAKLEDSAVYLCASSPSWGVGREKLFFGSGTQLSVL.

The rearrangement uses TRBV7-6 and TRBJ2-5, with 9 bases that match TRBD1. The V gene end was trimmed by 5 bases and the J gene end by 4 bases; junction bases not matched to a gene: 11. The CDR3 is 16 amino acids. Looked up from germline, CDR1 is SGHVS and CDR2 is FNYEAQ. CDR3 region: CASSRKQGAFGETQYF. In nucleotides, the CDR3 is TGTGCCAGCAGCCGGAAACAGGGGGCGTTTGGAGAGACCCAGTACTTC.

The CDR3 loop reads CASSPNLLAGAYEQYF. As DNA, the CDR3 is TGTGCCAGCAGCCCTAATCTACTAGCGGGGGCCTACGAGCAGTACTTC. The chain combines TRBV11-3 with TRBJ2-7; 11 bases are a match to TRBD2. This CDR3 region has 16 residues. Per germline, CDR1 SGHNT and CDR2 YENEEA. J lost 2 bases, V lost 5 bases, and 8 bases had no gene match.

V and J are TRBV28 and TRBJ1-2; possible D gene TRBD1, 5 bases. V was clipped by 6 bases and J by 1 base, with 12 bases between them. The V gene's germline CDR1 is MDHEN and CDR2 SYDVKM. The CDR3 extends over 14 amino acids. CDR3: CASSSTGGNYGYTF. Written as DNA, the CDR3 is TGTGCCAGCAGCTCAACGGGGGGTAACTATGGCTACACCTTC.

The CDR3: CASSLRTTSGDTQYF. In DNA, the CDR3 is TGTGCCAGCAGCTTACGGACTACCTCCGGGGATACGCAGTATTTT. This rearrangement joins TRBV7-2 to TRBJ2-3, with D perhaps matching TRBD2 (6 bases). This CDR3 contains 15 residues. CDR1 and CDR2 from the germline V gene are SGHTA and FQGNSA. Trimming removed 2 bases from V and 6 bases from J, with 15 bases in between.

The genes are TRBV4-2 and TRBJ2-3; 7 positions agree with TRBD2. Unmatched junction bases numbered 15, after V lost 4 bases and J lost 2 bases. The CDR3 totals 18 residues. Germline values: CDR1 LGHNA, CDR2 YNFKEQ. CDR3 protein: CASSPYPNSGSLTDTQYF. In DNA form, the CDR3 reads TGTGCCAGCAGCCCCTACCCAAATAGCGGGTCACTCACAGATACGCAGTATTTT.